This T cell receptor (beta chain) was profiled in a study of CD8 T cells in ankylosing spondylitis. This clonotype has ten or more counts. Its target is not known. One entry per CDR3 protein results from TCRdb running MiXCR on the 5' RACE reads. The sample contains about 42,000 distinct CDR3 sequences, about 2.5% of which appear only once. The germline V gene encodes CDR1 SGDLS and CDR2 YYNGEE. V lost 0 bases and J lost 7; bases outside the gene matches: 11. CDR3 size: 17 residues. Findings and limits, study-wide: CD8+ cells made up the disease-linked clones, which were relatively rare in peripheral blood. Prior literature has documented some motif variants in synovial fluid and blood from reactive arthritis.

Sequencing was done on a sample of blood, either unsorted or a sorted T cell fraction (not recorded which). The source is a male donor with ankylosing spondylitis or in good health (not recorded which). This sequence joins TRBV9 and TRBJ2-1, with 9 bases aligning to TRBD2. The chain's CDR3 is CASSVALRAGGRNEQFF. The CDR3 DNA sequence: TGTGCCAGCAGCGTAGCTTTACGAGCGGGAGGCCGTAATGAGCAGTTCTTC. Full variable domain (outside the CDR3, taken from reference TRBV9 and TRBJ2-1): DSGVTQTPKHLITATGQRVTLRCSPRSGDLSVYWYQQSLDQGLQFLIQYYNGEERAKGNILERFSAQQFPDLHSELNLSSLELGDSALYFCASSVALRAGGRNEQFFGPGTRLTVL.